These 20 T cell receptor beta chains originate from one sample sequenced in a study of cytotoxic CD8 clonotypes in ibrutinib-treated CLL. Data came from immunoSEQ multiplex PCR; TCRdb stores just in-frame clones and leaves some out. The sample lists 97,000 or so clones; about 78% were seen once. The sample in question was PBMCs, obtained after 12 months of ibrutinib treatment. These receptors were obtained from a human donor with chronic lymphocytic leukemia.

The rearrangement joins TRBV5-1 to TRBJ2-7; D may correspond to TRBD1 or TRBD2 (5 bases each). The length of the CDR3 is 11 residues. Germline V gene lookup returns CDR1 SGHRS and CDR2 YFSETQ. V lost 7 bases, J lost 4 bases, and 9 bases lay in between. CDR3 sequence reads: CASRGRYEQYF. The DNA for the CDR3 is TGCGCCAGCCGGGGACGGTACGAGCAGTACTTC.

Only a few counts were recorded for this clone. CDR3 DNA sequence: TGCGCCAGCAGCCCCTCAAAGAACACCGGGGAGCTGTTTTTT. Its protein is CASSPSKNTGELFF. The rearrangement links TRBV4-1 to TRBJ2-2, with unresolved D. The CDR3 runs 14 residues. In germline, CDR1 is MGHRA, CDR2 YSYEKL. Trimming shortened V by 4 bases and J by 1 base, and 7 bases separated the two germline ends.

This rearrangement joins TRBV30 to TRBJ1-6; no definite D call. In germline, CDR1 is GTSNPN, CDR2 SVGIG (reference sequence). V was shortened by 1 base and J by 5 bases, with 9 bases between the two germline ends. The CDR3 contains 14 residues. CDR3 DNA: TGTGCCTGGAGTGCCGGGTATGATAATTCACCCCTCCACTTT. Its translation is CAWSAGYDNSPLHF.

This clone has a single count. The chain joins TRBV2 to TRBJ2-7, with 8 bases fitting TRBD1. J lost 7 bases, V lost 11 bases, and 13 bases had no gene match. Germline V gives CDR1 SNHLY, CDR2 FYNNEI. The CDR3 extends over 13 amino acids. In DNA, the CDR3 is TGTGCCGGTCGACAGGGGCAGGTGGGGGAGCAGTACTTC. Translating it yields CAGRQGQVGEQYF.

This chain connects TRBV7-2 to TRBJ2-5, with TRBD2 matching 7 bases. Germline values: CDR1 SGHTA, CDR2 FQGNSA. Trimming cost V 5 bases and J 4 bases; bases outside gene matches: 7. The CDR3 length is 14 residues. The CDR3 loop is CASSTRTRTETQYF. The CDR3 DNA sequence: TGTGCCAGCAGCACCCGGACTAGAACAGAGACCCAGTACTTC.

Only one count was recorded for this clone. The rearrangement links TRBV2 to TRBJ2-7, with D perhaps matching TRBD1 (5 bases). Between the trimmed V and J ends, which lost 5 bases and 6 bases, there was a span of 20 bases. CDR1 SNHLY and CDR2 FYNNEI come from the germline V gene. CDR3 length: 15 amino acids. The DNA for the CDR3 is TGTGCCAGCAGTAGCCAGGGCCAGGTACACAGCGAGCAGTACTTC. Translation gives CASSSQGQVHSEQYF. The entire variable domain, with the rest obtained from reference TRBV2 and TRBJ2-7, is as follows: EPEVTQTPSHQVTQMGQEVILRCVPISNHLYFYWYRQILGQKVEFLVSFYNNEISEKSEIFDDQFSVERPDGSNFTLKIRSTKLEDSAMYFCASSSQGQVHSEQYFGPGTRLTVT.

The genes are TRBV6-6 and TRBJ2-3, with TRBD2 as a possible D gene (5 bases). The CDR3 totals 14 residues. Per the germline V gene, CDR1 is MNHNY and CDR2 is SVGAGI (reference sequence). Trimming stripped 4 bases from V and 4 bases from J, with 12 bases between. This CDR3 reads CASSLSSGADTQYF. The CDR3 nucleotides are TGTGCCAGCAGTTTGTCCAGCGGCGCAGATACGCAGTATTTT.

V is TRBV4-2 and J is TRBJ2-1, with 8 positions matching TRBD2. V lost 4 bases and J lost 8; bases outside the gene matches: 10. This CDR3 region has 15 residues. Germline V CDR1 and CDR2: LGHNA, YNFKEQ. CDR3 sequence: CASSRDRTSSDEQFF. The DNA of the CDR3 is TGTGCCAGCAGCCGGGATCGGACTAGCTCCGATGAGCAGTTCTTC.

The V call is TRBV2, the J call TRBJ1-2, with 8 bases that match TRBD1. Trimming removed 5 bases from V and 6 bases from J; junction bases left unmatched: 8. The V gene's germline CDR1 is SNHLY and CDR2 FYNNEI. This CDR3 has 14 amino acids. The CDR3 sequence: CASSPGGARDGYTF. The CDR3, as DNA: TGTGCCAGCAGTCCAGGGGGCGCGAGAGATGGCTACACCTTC.

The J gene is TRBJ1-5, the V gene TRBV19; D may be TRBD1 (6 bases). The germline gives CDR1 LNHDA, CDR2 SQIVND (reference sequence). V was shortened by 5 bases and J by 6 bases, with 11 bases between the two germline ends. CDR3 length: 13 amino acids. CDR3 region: CASSGAGVQPQHF. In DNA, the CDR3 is TGTGCCAGTAGTGGAGCAGGGGTTCAGCCCCAGCATTTT.

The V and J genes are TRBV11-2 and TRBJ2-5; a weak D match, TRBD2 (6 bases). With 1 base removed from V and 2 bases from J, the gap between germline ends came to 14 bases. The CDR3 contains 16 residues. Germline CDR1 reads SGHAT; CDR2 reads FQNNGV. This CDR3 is CASSLGAQTSQETQYF. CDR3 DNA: TGTGCCAGCAGCTTAGGGGCCCAGACTAGTCAAGAGACCCAGTACTTC. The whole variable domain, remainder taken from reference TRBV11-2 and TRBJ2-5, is EAGVAQSPRYKIIEKRQSVAFWCNPISGHATLYWYQQILGQGPKLLIQFQNNGVVDDSQLPKDRFSAERLKGVDSTLKIQPAKLEDSAVYLCASSLGAQTSQETQYFGPGTRLLVL.

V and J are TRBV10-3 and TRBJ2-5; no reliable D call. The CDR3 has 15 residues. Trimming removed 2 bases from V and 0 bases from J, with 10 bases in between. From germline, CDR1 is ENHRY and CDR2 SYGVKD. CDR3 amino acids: CAISEPGQNQETQYF. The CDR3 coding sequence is TGTGCCATCAGTGAGCCTGGGCAAAACCAAGAGACCCAGTACTTC.

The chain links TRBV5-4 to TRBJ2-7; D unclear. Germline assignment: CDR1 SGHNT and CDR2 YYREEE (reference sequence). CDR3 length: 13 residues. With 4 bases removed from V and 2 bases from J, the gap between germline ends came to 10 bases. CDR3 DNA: TGTGCCAGCAGCGGGCCCGCTACCTACGAGCAGTACTTC. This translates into CASSGPATYEQYF. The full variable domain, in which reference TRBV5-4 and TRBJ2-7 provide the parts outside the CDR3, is ETGVTQSPTHLIKTRGQQVTLRCSSQSGHNTVSWYQQALGQGPQFIFQYYREEENGRGNFPPRFSGLQFPNYSSELNVNALELDDSALYLCASSGPATYEQYFGPGTRLTVT.

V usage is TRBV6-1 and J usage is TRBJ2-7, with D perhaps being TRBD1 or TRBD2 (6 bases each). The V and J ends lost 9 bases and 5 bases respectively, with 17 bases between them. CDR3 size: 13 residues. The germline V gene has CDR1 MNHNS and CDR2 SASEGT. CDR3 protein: CASEMGGRDEQYF. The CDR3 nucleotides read TGTGCCAGTGAGATGGGGGGCCGGGACGAGCAGTACTTC.

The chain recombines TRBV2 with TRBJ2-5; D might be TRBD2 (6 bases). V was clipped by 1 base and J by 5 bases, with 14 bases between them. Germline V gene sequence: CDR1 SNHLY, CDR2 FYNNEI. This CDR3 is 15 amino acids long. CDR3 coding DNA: TGTGCCAGCAGTGAAGTCGGGGCAGGGAGGGAGACCCAGTACTTC. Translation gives CASSEVGAGRETQYF. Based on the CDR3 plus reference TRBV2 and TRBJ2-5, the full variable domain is EPEVTQTPSHQVTQMGQEVILRCVPISNHLYFYWYRQILGQKVEFLVSFYNNEISEKSEIFDDQFSVERPDGSNFTLKIRSTKLEDSAMYFCASSEVGAGRETQYFGPGTRLLVL.

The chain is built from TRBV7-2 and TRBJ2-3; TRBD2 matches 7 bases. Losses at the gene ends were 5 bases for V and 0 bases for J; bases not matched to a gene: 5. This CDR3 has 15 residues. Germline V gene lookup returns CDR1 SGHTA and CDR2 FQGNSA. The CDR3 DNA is TGTGCCAGCAGCCGGGACTACCTAAGCACAGATACGCAGTATTTT. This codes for CASSRDYLSTDTQYF.

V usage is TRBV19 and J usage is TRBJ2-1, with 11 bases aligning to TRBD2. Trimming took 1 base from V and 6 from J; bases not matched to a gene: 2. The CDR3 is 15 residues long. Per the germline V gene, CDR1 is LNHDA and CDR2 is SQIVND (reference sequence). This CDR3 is CASSIAGTSGNEQFF. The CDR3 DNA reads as TGTGCCAGTAGTATAGCAGGGACTAGCGGCAATGAGCAGTTCTTC.

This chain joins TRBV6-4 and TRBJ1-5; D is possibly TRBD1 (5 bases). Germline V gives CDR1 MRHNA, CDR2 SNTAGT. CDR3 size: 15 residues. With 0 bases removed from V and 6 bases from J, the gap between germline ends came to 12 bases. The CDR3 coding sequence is TGTGCCAGCAGTGACTCAGGCAGGGAGTTTCAGCCCCAGCATTTT. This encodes CASSDSGREFQPQHF.

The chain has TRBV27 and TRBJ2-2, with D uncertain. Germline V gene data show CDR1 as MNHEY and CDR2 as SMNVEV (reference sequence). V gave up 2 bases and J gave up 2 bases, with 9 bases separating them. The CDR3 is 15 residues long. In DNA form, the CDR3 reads TGTGCCAGCAGTTTAAGGGCGGCTAACACCGGGGAGCTGTTTTTT. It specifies CASSLRAANTGELFF.

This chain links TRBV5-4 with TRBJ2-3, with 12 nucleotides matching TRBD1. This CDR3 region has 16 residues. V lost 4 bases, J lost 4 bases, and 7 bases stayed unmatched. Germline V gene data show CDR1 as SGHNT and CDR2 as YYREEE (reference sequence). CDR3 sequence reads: CASSDRDRGQSDTQYF. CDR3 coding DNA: TGTGCCAGCAGCGATAGGGACAGGGGGCAGTCAGATACGCAGTATTTT.